This T cell receptor beta chain was identified during a study of blood T cell repertoires in COVID-19. Overall study context: Samples taken during acute and convalescent COVID-19 were collected in the United States, Italy and Spain. The analysed material was cDNA or gDNA that came from T cells, B-cell-depleted T cells, or PBMCs.

Trimming shortened V by 5 bases and J by 5 bases, and 16 bases separated the two germline ends. This CDR3 has 15 amino acids. The germline V gene encodes CDR1 SEHNR and CDR2 FQNEAQ (reference sequence). In the original analysis: Scientists estimated how many nucleated cells there were by amplifying reference gene primers. TCRdb's table, derived via immunoSEQ multiplex PCR, lists solely in-frame clones and lacks some. V, J and clone size were drawn from that table, and D and trimming were deduced from the DNA. The data contain 70,000 or so clones, over 80% of them singletons. The sequenced material came from peripheral blood. This TCR was recovered from a woman aged 80 or over with active COVID-19. This sequence joins TRBV7-9 and TRBJ2-1; D call uncertain. CDR3 nucleotide sequence: TGTGCCAGCAGCCCGGGTGTCCGTTTAAACAATGAGCAGTTCTTC. Protein sequence: CASSPGVRLNNEQFF.